This passage covers 9 T cell receptor beta chains from one sample sequenced in a study of human T cells and chemical hapten exposure. TCRdb independently ran MiXCR on the RACE reads; one entry per CDR3 protein. Counted here are 85,000 to 100,000 distinct CDR3 sequences, approximately 13% occurring once; the ten biggest clones make up approximately 2%. Time point reported: patch test 1, 2 weeks after DPC sensitization. The treatment denotes: therapeutic diphenylcyclopropenone sensitization with weekly scalp DPC. The source was whole blood, collected in connection with sensitization to the hapten diphenylcyclopropenone (DPC). These receptors were taken from a woman aged 35 to 49 with alopecia areata. Some clones in this sample may be carry-over from other donors' samples.

The V and J genes are TRBV11-1 and TRBJ2-2; TRBD2 is a possible D gene (5 bases). V was shortened by 1 base and J by 4 bases, with 10 bases between the two germline ends. CDR3 length: 15 residues. In germline, CDR1 is SGHAT, CDR2 FQDESV (reference sequence). The CDR3 protein is CASSLEAAGTGELFF. The CDR3 coding sequence is TGTGCCAGCAGCTTAGAGGCCGCGGGCACCGGGGAGCTGTTTTTT.

The V call is TRBV20-1, the J call TRBJ1-5, with D tentatively TRBD1 (6 bases). The germline V gene encodes CDR1 DFQATT and CDR2 SNEGSKA (reference sequence). V lost 5 bases, J lost 0 bases, and 11 bases lay in between. The CDR3 contains 14 residues. CDR3 bases: TGCAGTGCTGTCGACAGGTATAGCAATCAGCCCCAGCATTTT. It translates to CSAVDRYSNQPQHF.

This clonotype was detected a few times. This chain links TRBV11-1 with TRBJ2-2; no clear D gene. The germline gives CDR1 SGHAT, CDR2 FQDESV (reference sequence). The CDR3 is 16 residues long. V was clipped by 5 bases and J by 3 bases, with 16 bases between them. The CDR3 region is CASSPPPAEYTGELFF. In nucleotides, the CDR3 is TGTGCCAGCAGCCCGCCTCCCGCGGAGTACACCGGGGAGCTGTTTTTT.

The gene calls are TRBV6-1 and TRBJ1-5; D may be TRBD1 (6 bases). The V end was cut by 3 bases, the J end by 5 bases, with 14 bases between. Germline CDR1 is MNHNS and CDR2 is SASEGT. The CDR3 sequence is 15 residues long. CDR3 sequence reads: CASSDWGQRDQPQHF. The CDR3 DNA is TGTGCCAGCAGTGATTGGGGGCAGCGCGATCAGCCCCAGCATTTT.

In this sample, this clonotype turned up a few times. The V gene is TRBV9, the J gene TRBJ2-3; D might be TRBD1 or TRBD2, each matching 5 bases. Trimming shortened V by 3 bases and J by 2 bases, and 13 bases separated the two germline ends. The CDR3 sequence is 15 residues long. Germline values: CDR1 SGDLS, CDR2 YYNGEE. CDR3 DNA sequence: TGTGCCAGCAGCGGGGGACGGATAATCACAGATACGCAGTATTTT. Protein: CASSGGRIITDTQYF.

V usage is TRBV6-2 or TRBV6-3 and J usage is TRBJ2-7; D may correspond to TRBD1 or TRBD2 (5 bases each). Between the trimmed V and J ends, which lost 0 bases and 3 bases, there was a span of 12 bases. The CDR3 loop spans 15 amino acids. CDR1 is MNHEY, CDR2 SVGEGT, per germline. The CDR3 nucleotides read TGTGCCAGCAGTTACTCGTCCCGGGACCGCTACGAGCAGTACTTC. It yields the protein CASSYSSRDRYEQYF.

The rearrangement uses TRBV7-9 and TRBJ2-5; D gene ambiguous. Germline V gives CDR1 SEHNR, CDR2 FQNEAQ (reference sequence). This CDR3 contains 13 residues. Trimming cost V 2 bases and J 4 bases, with 8 bases left between them. The CDR3 nucleotides read TGTGCCAGCAGCTTACTTTCTGGAGAGACCCAGTACTTC. Translation: CASSLLSGETQYF.

V and J are TRBV29-1 and TRBJ1-1; D remains ambiguous. In germline, CDR1 is SQVTM, CDR2 ANQGSEA. V was cut by 6 bases and J by 7 bases, with 15 bases left in between. The CDR3 covers 12 residues. The CDR3 protein is CSVIPDFSEAFF. The CDR3, as DNA: TGCAGCGTCATTCCGGACTTTAGTGAAGCTTTCTTT.

This chain joins TRBV27 and TRBJ2-7; possibly TRBD1 for D (6 bases). The length of the CDR3 is 13 residues. The germline CDR1 and CDR2 sequences are MNHEY and SMNVEV (reference sequence). V shed 8 bases and J shed 2 bases, with 13 bases lying between them. As DNA, the CDR3 is TGTGCCAGCGGGCGGACAGCGACCTACGAGCAGTACTTC. This encodes CASGRTATYEQYF.